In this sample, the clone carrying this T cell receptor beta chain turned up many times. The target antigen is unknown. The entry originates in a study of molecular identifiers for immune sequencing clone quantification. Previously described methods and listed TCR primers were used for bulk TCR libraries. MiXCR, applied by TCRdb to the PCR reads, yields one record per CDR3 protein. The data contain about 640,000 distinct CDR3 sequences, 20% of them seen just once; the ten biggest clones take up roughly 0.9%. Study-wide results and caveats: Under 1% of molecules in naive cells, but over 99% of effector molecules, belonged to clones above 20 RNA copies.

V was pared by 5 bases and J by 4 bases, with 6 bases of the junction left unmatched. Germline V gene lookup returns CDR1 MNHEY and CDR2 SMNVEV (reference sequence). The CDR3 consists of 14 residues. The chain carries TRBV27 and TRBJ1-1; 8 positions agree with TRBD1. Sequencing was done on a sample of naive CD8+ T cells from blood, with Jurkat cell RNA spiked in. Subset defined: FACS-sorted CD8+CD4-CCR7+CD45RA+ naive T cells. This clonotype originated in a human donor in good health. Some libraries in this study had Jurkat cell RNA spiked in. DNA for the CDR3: TGTGCCAGCAGTCTCAGGGGGCCAGGCACTGAAGCTTTCTTT. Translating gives CASSLRGPGTEAFF.